The 26 T cell receptor beta chains reported below all come from one sample, sequenced in a study of T cells in localized non-small cell lung cancer. The repertoire was sequenced with immunoSEQ multiplex PCR; TCRdb's copy has only in-frame clones and lacks some. The repertoire consists of more than 1,000 clones, with 34% occurring once and the leading ten covering 15% to 20%. Sample: lung tumor tissue, taken before any cancer treatment. These receptors were collected from a male donor at least 60 years old with stage I squamous cell lung carcinoma.

The rearrangement links TRBV28 to TRBJ2-3; D not certain. This CDR3 has 12 amino acids. V gave up 9 bases and J gave up 6 bases, with 13 bases separating them. The germline V gene encodes CDR1 MDHEN and CDR2 SYDVKM. CDR3 sequence reads: CASNAPADTQYF. The CDR3 DNA reads as TGTGCCAGTAACGCCCCCGCCGATACGCAGTATTTT.

The genes are TRBV18 and TRBJ2-1; the match to TRBD2 covers 11 bases. This CDR3 contains 16 residues. J was trimmed by 2 bases and V by 3 bases; bases with no gene match: 3. From germline, CDR1 is KGHSH and CDR2 LQKENI. The CDR3 bases are TGTGCCAGCTCACCCGGGACTAGCGGAACCTACAATGAGCAGTTCTTC. It codes for CASSPGTSGTYNEQFF. The full variable domain, with the rest looked up from reference TRBV18 and TRBJ2-1, is NAGVMQNPRHLVRRRGQEARLRCSPMKGHSHVYWYRQLPEEGLKFMVYLQKENIIDESGMPKERFSAEFPKEGPSILRIQQVVRGDSAAYFCASSPGTSGTYNEQFFGPGTRLTVL.

This clone is large in the sample. The chain recombines TRBV11-3 with TRBJ2-1, with D possibly TRBD2 on 5 matching bases. Germline values: CDR1 SGHNT, CDR2 YENEEA. The CDR3 totals 14 residues. The V end was cut by 5 bases, the J end by 7 bases, with 15 bases between. The CDR3 sequence: CASSQAIRGNEQFF. DNA of the CDR3: TGTGCCAGCAGCCAAGCTATTAGAGGGAATGAGCAGTTCTTC.

This sequence joins TRBV15 and TRBJ2-1, with 10 bases matching TRBD2. Germline CDR1 LNHNV, CDR2 YYDKDF (reference sequence). This CDR3 has 16 residues. The trim removed 1 base at V and 2 bases at J, leaving 2 bases unmatched. The chain's CDR3 is CATSRVSGGTYNEQFF. The CDR3 DNA is TGTGCCACCAGCAGAGTTAGCGGGGGGACCTACAATGAGCAGTTCTTC. The full variable domain, in which reference TRBV15 and TRBJ2-1 provide the parts outside the CDR3, is DAMVIQNPRYQVTQFGKPVTLSCSQTLNHNVMYWYQQKSSQAPKLLFHYYDKDFNNEADTPDNFQSRRPNTSFCFLDIRSPGLGDTAMYLCATSRVSGGTYNEQFFGPGTRLTVL.

This clone was detected a few times. V gene TRBV10-3 combines with J gene TRBJ1-5; possibly TRBD1 for D (6 bases). The CDR3 consists of 15 residues. V lost 8 bases and J 9 bases, leaving 23 bases between the germline ends. Germline V gene sequence: CDR1 ENHRY, CDR2 SYGVKD. The CDR3, as DNA: TGTGCCATCGGTCCAGGCAGGGGTAGTTTGGGGCCCCAGCATTTT. As protein: CAIGPGRGSLGPQHF.

The chain joins TRBV19 to TRBJ2-3, with 7 nucleotides matching TRBD1. This CDR3 is 13 amino acids long. In germline, CDR1 is LNHDA, CDR2 SQIVND (reference sequence). The J segment lost 5 bases and the V segment lost 11 bases, leaving 10 bases of the junction unmatched. The CDR3 here is CAASTGHGDTQYF. The CDR3 region has the DNA TGTGCCGCTTCGACAGGGCATGGAGATACGCAGTATTTT.

This clone was seen more than once but under ten times. The rearrangement joins TRBV30 to TRBJ2-5, with 7 nucleotides matching TRBD2. From germline, CDR1 is GTSNPN and CDR2 SVGIG (reference sequence). The CDR3 totals 11 residues. The J segment lost 3 bases and the V segment lost 5 bases, leaving 0 bases of the junction unmatched. CDR3 sequence (DNA): TGTGCCTGGGGACTAGAAGAGACCCAGTACTTC. Translated: CAWGLEETQYF. The full variable domain, with the rest looked up from reference TRBV30 and TRBJ2-5, is SQTIHQWPATLVQPVGSPLSLECTVEGTSNPNLYWYRQAAGRGLQLLFYSVGIGQISSEVPQNLSASRPQDRQFILSSKKLLLSDSGFYLCAWGLEETQYFGPGTRLLVL.

In this sample, this clone turned up a few times. This chain links TRBV11-3 with TRBJ2-2; D remains ambiguous. V was clipped by 2 bases and J by 0 bases, with 4 bases between them. CDR3 size: 14 residues. Looked up from germline, CDR1 is SGHNT and CDR2 is YENEEA. For the CDR3, the DNA is TGTGCCAGCAGCTTAAACACGAACACCGGGGAGCTGTTTTTT. Protein product: CASSLNTNTGELFF.

This clone was observed a few times. The chain carries TRBV15 and TRBJ1-5, with a possible D match to TRBD1 (5 bases). The V end was cut by 1 base, the J end by 6 bases, with 13 bases between. The CDR3 extends over 15 amino acids. The germline CDR1 and CDR2 sequences are LNHNV and YYDKDF (reference sequence). This chain's CDR3 is CATSRGAGLLQPQHF. The DNA for the CDR3 is TGTGCCACCAGCAGAGGAGCGGGACTGCTTCAGCCCCAGCATTTT.

The chain has TRBV18 and TRBJ2-5; no firm D call. Germline assignment: CDR1 KGHSH and CDR2 LQKENI. The V gene lost 3 bases and the J gene lost 4 bases, with 6 bases spanning the gap. The CDR3 consists of 12 residues. The DNA of the CDR3 is TGTGCCAGCTCACCTACTGCAGAGACCCAGTACTTC. As protein: CASSPTAETQYF.

This clone was picked up a small number of times. CDR3 nucleotides: TGTGCCAGCAGCTCCATAGGACAGGGAGGGGCCGAGCAGTACTTC. Translated, it gives CASSSIGQGGAEQYF. The rearrangement joins TRBV11-3 to TRBJ2-7, with D tentatively TRBD1 (8 bases). This CDR3 is 15 amino acids long. Trimming shortened V by 4 bases and J by 6 bases, and 19 bases separated the two germline ends. Per germline, CDR1 SGHNT and CDR2 YENEEA.

The chain joins TRBV19 to TRBJ2-1, with TRBD1 matching 8 bases. V dropped 7 bases and J dropped 13; count of bases not matched to a gene: 15. CDR1 is LNHDA and CDR2 is SQIVND in the germline V gene (reference sequence). CDR3 size: 14 residues. In DNA form, the CDR3 reads TGTGCCAGTAAAACTACAAACTCGGACAGGGCACAGTTCTTC. Translating it yields CASKTTNSDRAQFF.

This clone turned up a few times. Here the CDR3 DNA reads TGTGCCAGCAGTGAAGCCGGCTACCTCGGGGAGCTGTTTTTT. Its translation: CASSEAGYLGELFF. The chain has TRBV6-1 and TRBJ2-2; no reliable D call. This CDR3 contains 14 residues. V was pared by 0 bases and J by 7 bases, with 9 bases between. The germline gives CDR1 MNHNS, CDR2 SASEGT.

V usage is TRBV28 and J usage is TRBJ1-2; possibly TRBD1 for D (6 bases). V shed 3 bases and J shed 6 bases, with 11 bases lying between them. The CDR3 sequence is 13 residues long. Germline values: CDR1 MDHEN, CDR2 SYDVKM. DNA of the CDR3: TGTGCCAGCAGTTTTGTAGGGGGGGATGGCTACACCTTC. Translated: CASSFVGGDGYTF.

The table lists this clone with a few counts. The chain carries TRBV4-1 and TRBJ2-2; TRBD2 aligns across 10 bases. CDR1 is MGHRA, CDR2 YSYEKL, per germline. The length of the CDR3 is 17 residues. V shed 8 bases and J 4 bases; nucleotides not matched to a gene: 13. The DNA of the CDR3 is TGCGCCAGCGCGGCCTTTACTAGCGGGACCCGCACCGGGGAGCTGTTTTTT. Protein product: CASAAFTSGTRTGELFF.

In its sample, this clone was seen a few times. The gene calls are TRBV6-8 and TRBJ2-3, with D possibly being TRBD2 (6 bases). Trimming stripped 8 bases from V and 2 bases from J, with 8 bases between. This CDR3 has 12 amino acids. Germline V gene sequence: CDR1 MNHGY, CDR2 SAAAGT. This CDR3 reads CASRGNTDTQYF. For the CDR3, the DNA is TGTGCCAGCCGGGGGAACACAGATACGCAGTATTTT.

The CDR3 region is CASSPASTDTQYF. DNA of the CDR3: TGTGCCAGCTCACCAGCCAGCACAGATACGCAGTATTTT. The V call is TRBV18, the J call TRBJ2-3; D not certain. CDR3 length: 13 residues. Germline values: CDR1 KGHSH, CDR2 LQKENI. The V end was cut by 2 bases, the J end by 0 bases, with 3 bases between.

This clone has just a few counts. V is TRBV12-5 and J is TRBJ2-5; D perhaps matches TRBD2 (6 bases). This CDR3 spans 15 amino acids. V was pared by 8 bases and J by 5 bases, with 21 bases between. Germline V gene lookup returns CDR1 LGHNT and CDR2 FRNRAP. CDR3 coding DNA: TGTGCTAGTACTCCGAGGGGAGGCGCCGGGGAGACCCAGTACTTC. It codes for CASTPRGGAGETQYF.

The chain uses TRBV6-8 and TRBJ2-7, with 7 nucleotides matching TRBD1. Germline CDR1 MNHGY, CDR2 SAAAGT. V lost 10 bases, J lost 6 bases, and 12 bases stayed unmatched. The CDR3 consists of 13 residues. In DNA, the CDR3 is TGTGCCACCGGTACTACACAGGGGACCGAGCAGTACTTC. Amino acid sequence: CATGTTQGTEQYF.

This clone is termed medium-sized. The J gene is TRBJ1-1, the V gene TRBV6-8; 10 bases are shared with TRBD1. V was clipped by 5 bases and J by 3 bases; unmatched bases: 12. This CDR3 region has 17 residues. The germline V gene encodes CDR1 MNHGY and CDR2 SAAAGT. The DNA of the CDR3 is TGTGCCAGCAGTACCCGGGACAGGGGATTTCGAGACACTGAAGCTTTCTTT. This codes for CASSTRDRGFRDTEAFF.

This clone is large within its sample. This rearrangement joins TRBV12-5 to TRBJ2-7; no definite D call. Germline V gives CDR1 LGHNT, CDR2 FRNRAP. Between the trimmed V and J ends, which lost 0 bases and 4 bases, there was a span of 10 bases. This CDR3 is 14 amino acids long. CDR3 nucleotides: TGTGCTAGTGGTTTGGTTGCCTCCATGTACGAGCAGTACTTC. Encoded protein: CASGLVASMYEQYF.

The rearrangement joins TRBV4-1 to TRBJ1-4, with no clear D. The CDR3 length is 15 residues. The V and J ends lost 4 bases and 6 bases respectively, with 15 bases between them. Germline CDR1 is MGHRA and CDR2 is YSYEKL. Written as DNA, the CDR3 is TGCGCCAGCAGCCGAATCCCACGGACGGATGAAAAACTGTTTTTT. Translation gives CASSRIPRTDEKLFF.

This clone was found a few times. This chain links TRBV6-8 with TRBJ2-6, with unresolved D. This CDR3 has 17 amino acids. With 7 bases removed from V and 0 bases from J, the gap between germline ends came to 16 bases. Germline loops: CDR1 MNHGY, CDR2 SAAAGT. The CDR3 region has the DNA TGTGCCAGCACCGACAATGGGTCACCCTCTGGGGCCAACGTCCTGACTTTC. It is translated as CASTDNGSPSGANVLTF.

The chain joins TRBV29-1 to TRBJ2-2; TRBD1 matches at 12 bases. The V gene end was trimmed by 6 bases and the J gene end by 5 bases; junction bases not matched to a gene: 13. Per the germline V gene, CDR1 is SQVTM and CDR2 is ANQGSEA. The CDR3 runs to 17 residues. CDR3 nucleotide sequence: TGCAGCGTCCTGTGGAAGGGACAGGGGGCGAGTACCGGGGAGCTGTTTTTT. Its protein is CSVLWKGQGASTGELFF.

This clone was seen only a few times. The V call is TRBV28, the J call TRBJ2-2, with D uncertain. The CDR3 runs 12 residues. Trimming left V 5 bases short and J 6 bases short, with 7 bases between. Germline lookup yields CDR1 MDHEN and CDR2 SYDVKM. Written as DNA, the CDR3 is TGTGCCAGCAGTAAAGGACCCGGGGAGCTGTTTTTT. Its protein product is CASSKGPGELFF.

This clone was observed a few times. V and J are TRBV6-8 and TRBJ1-2; D unclear. Germline CDR1 and CDR2: MNHGY and SAAAGT. Trimming removed 4 bases at V and 4 bases at J, with 7 bases between. The CDR3 has 12 amino acids. The CDR3 protein is CASSLGPYGYTF. CDR3 DNA: TGTGCCAGCAGTTTGGGCCCCTATGGCTACACCTTC.